The 17 T cell receptor beta chains below come from one sample, sequenced in a study of cytomegalovirus exposure and HLA in healthy donors. 13 Jbeta primers and 60 Vbeta primers were used for the PCR. Method: immunoSEQ multiplex PCR; TCRdb's copy keeps in-frame clones and lacks some. Of over 60,000 clones listed, 65% to 75% were seen once; the top ten hold approximately 5%. The specimen sequenced was PBMCs. The receptor source for this set is a woman younger than 45 in good health and CMV-seronegative.

Only a few counts were recorded for this clone. The chain couples TRBV9 to TRBJ2-5; TRBD1 might be the D (5 bases). The germline gives CDR1 SGDLS, CDR2 YYNGEE. The CDR3 contains 13 residues. Trimming stripped 2 bases from V and 4 bases from J, with 9 bases between. CDR3 region: CASSVQGAETQYF. The CDR3 nucleotides read TGTGCCAGCAGCGTTCAGGGTGCAGAGACCCAGTACTTC. The full variable domain, completed using reference TRBV9 and TRBJ2-5, is DSGVTQTPKHLITATGQRVTLRCSPRSGDLSVYWYQQSLDQGLQFLIQYYNGEERAKGNILERFSAQQFPDLHSELNLSSLELGDSALYFCASSVQGAETQYFGPGTRLLVL.

The V gene is TRBV5-1, the J gene TRBJ2-7, with 7 bases that match TRBD1. Germline trimming cut 1 base from V and 4 bases from J; bases unmatched to any gene: 5. From germline, CDR1 is SGHRS and CDR2 YFSETQ. This CDR3 is 14 amino acids long. CDR3 region: CASSLFAGGYEQYV. CDR3 coding DNA: TGCGCCAGCAGCTTGTTCGCAGGGGGATACGAGCAGTACGTC.

The chain recombines TRBV29-1 with TRBJ2-3; D is ambiguous. Per the germline V gene, CDR1 is SQVTM and CDR2 is ANQGSEA. This CDR3 spans 13 amino acids. V dropped 4 bases and J dropped 1 base, with 9 bases sitting between them. The CDR3 loop reads CSVGGSGTDTQYF. The CDR3 bases are TGCAGCGTTGGTGGCTCTGGCACAGATACGCAGTATTTT.

The chain has TRBV6-1 and TRBJ2-1; D may be TRBD2 (5 bases). V was shortened by 5 bases and J by 15 bases, with 14 bases between the two germline ends. The CDR3 loop spans 11 amino acids. Looked up from germline, CDR1 is MNHNS and CDR2 is SASEGT. The CDR3 sequence: CASSTGPEGFF. The CDR3 nucleotides read TGTGCCAGCAGTACCGGACCCGAGGGGTTCTTC.

This rearrangement joins TRBV9 to TRBJ2-6; the match to TRBD1 covers 7 bases. This CDR3 is 19 amino acids long. Germline CDR1 is SGDLS and CDR2 is YYNGEE. J was trimmed by 2 bases and V by 3 bases; bases with no gene match: 14. CDR3 bases: TGTGCCAGCAGCGCCGACAGGGAAGTCCCTAGTACTGGGGCCAACGTCCTGACTTTC. Translating it yields CASSADREVPSTGANVLTF.

On this clone: At one boundary the junction diverges from the germline segment, which might be a read error. This sequence joins TRBV7-9 and TRBJ2-1; 7 nucleotides align to TRBD2. CDR3 length: 15 residues. The V gene's germline CDR1 is SEHNR and CDR2 FQNEAQ (reference sequence). CDR3 coding DNA: TGTTCCAGCAGCCGTAGCGGGCCTTCCTACAATGAGCAGTTCTTC. This translates into CSSSRSGPSYNEQFF.

This clone was counted only a few times. The rearrangement links TRBV5-8 to TRBJ2-3; TRBD2 is a possible D gene (6 bases). V was trimmed by 2 bases and J by 2 bases, leaving 9 bases between them. The CDR3 runs to 14 residues. Germline values: CDR1 SGHTS, CDR2 YDEGEE. The CDR3 coding sequence is TGTGCCAGCAGCTTCGAGCGGGTCACAGATACGCAGTATTTT. Protein: CASSFERVTDTQYF.

The chain links TRBV5-1 to TRBJ2-3; 11 bases match TRBD2. The CDR3 totals 17 residues. V trimming: 3 bases; J trimming: 0 bases; junction bases outside the gene matches: 6. From germline, CDR1 is SGHRS and CDR2 YFSETQ. The chain's CDR3 is CASSSGLAASSTDTQYF. DNA for the CDR3: TGCGCCAGCAGCTCGGGACTAGCGGCTTCGAGCACAGATACGCAGTATTTT. Full variable domain (remainder filled in from reference TRBV5-1 and TRBJ2-3): KAGVTQTPRYLIKTRGQQVTLSCSPISGHRSVSWYQQTPGQGLQFLFEYFSETQRNKGNFPGRFSGRQFSNSRSEMNVSTLELGDSALYLCASSSGLAASSTDTQYFGPGTRLTVL.

The gene calls are TRBV7-2 and TRBJ2-7; D possibly corresponds to TRBD2 (6 bases). The germline V gene has CDR1 SGHTA and CDR2 FQGNSA. V was cut by 5 bases and J by 4 bases, with 15 bases left in between. The CDR3 length is 14 residues. The CDR3 DNA follows: TGTGCCAGCAGCCGGGGCGGGATATTGTACGAGCAGTACTTC. The encoded protein is CASSRGGILYEQYF.

This clone came up once. The V and J genes are TRBV7-2 and TRBJ2-5, with TRBD2 identical over 10 bases. There are 15 residues in the CDR3. Germline-derived CDR1 and CDR2 are SGHTA and FQGNSA. V shed 5 bases, J shed 2 bases, and the junction held 5 bases outside the gene matches. The CDR3 DNA sequence: TGTGCCAGCAGCCCCAGGACTAGCGGTCAAGAGACCCAGTACTTC. The encoded protein is CASSPRTSGQETQYF.

CDR3 DNA: TGTGCCAGCAGGCCCTATGACAGCCCGAATTCACCCCTCCACTTT. Its protein is CASRPYDSPNSPLHF. The chain employs TRBV28 and TRBJ1-6; weak D call: TRBD1 (5 bases). The CDR3 totals 15 residues. The V gene lost 6 bases and the J gene lost 7 bases, with 16 bases spanning the gap. The germline gives CDR1 MDHEN, CDR2 SYDVKM.

This sequence joins TRBV2 and TRBJ1-5; tentative D call: TRBD1 (6 bases). Trimming pared 6 bases from V and 3 bases from J, leaving 9 bases between. The CDR3 runs 13 residues. Looked up from germline, CDR1 is SNHLY and CDR2 is FYNNEI. The CDR3 DNA is TGTGCCAGCAGACAGGGTTACAATCAGCCCCAGCATTTT. This gives the protein CASRQGYNQPQHF.

This clone was observed a few times. The chain couples TRBV11-2 to TRBJ1-5; possibly TRBD1 for D (5 bases). From germline, CDR1 is SGHAT and CDR2 FQNNGV. Trimming pared 1 base from V and 1 base from J, leaving 8 bases between. This CDR3 has 15 residues. The CDR3 DNA follows: TGTGCCAGCAGCTTAGGAGCAGGGAGCAATCAGCCCCAGCATTTT. Protein: CASSLGAGSNQPQHF.

This chain's CDR3 is CASSRVTLNTEAFF. The CDR3 nucleotides are TGTGCCAGCAGCCGAGTAACCCTGAACACTGAAGCTTTCTTT. This chain links TRBV6-6 with TRBJ1-1, with D unresolved. V was cut by 6 bases and J by 0 bases, with 11 bases left in between. In germline, CDR1 is MNHNY, CDR2 SVGAGI (reference sequence). The CDR3 is made up of 14 amino acids.

The CDR3 nucleotides are TGTGCCACCAAGGGACTAGCTTCCGCAGATACGCAGTATTTT. Protein sequence: CATKGLASADTQYF. The chain carries TRBV19 and TRBJ2-3; 9 positions match TRBD2. J gave up 4 bases and V 10 bases, and 9 bases lay outside the gene matches. Germline V CDR1 and CDR2: LNHDA, SQIVND (reference sequence). This CDR3 spans 14 amino acids.

This clone has only a few counts. The chain couples TRBV5-1 to TRBJ1-4, with 8 bases matching TRBD1. Per germline, CDR1 SGHRS and CDR2 YFSETQ. The V and J ends lost 1 base and 5 bases, in that order; junction bases with no gene match: 22. CDR3 length: 21 residues. Here the CDR3 DNA reads TGCGCCAGCAGCTTGTGGGCATTGCTTGCAGGGGGCAAAGGGCTAAATGAAAAACTGTTTTTT. This encodes CASSLWALLAGGKGLNEKLFF.

The J gene is TRBJ2-5, the V gene TRBV15; 11 positions match TRBD2. CDR3 size: 16 residues. The trim removed 0 bases at V and 2 bases at J, leaving 2 bases unmatched. Germline lookup yields CDR1 LNHNV and CDR2 YYDKDF (reference sequence). CDR3 nucleotides: TGTGCCACCAGCAGAGACCGGACTAGCGGGCAAGAGACCCAGTACTTC. It yields the protein CATSRDRTSGQETQYF.